This passage covers 5 T cell receptor beta chains from one sample sequenced in a study of T cell responses to AZD1222 COVID-19 vaccine. Sequenced by immunoSEQ multiplex PCR; TCRdb stores in-frame clones only, minus some. The data show 100,000 to 150,000 clones, roughly 89% seen once. Sequencing used peripheral blood, obtained 28 days after the second AZD1222 dose. The receptors stem from an adult who received the AZD1222 COVID-19 vaccine.

The genes are TRBV5-8 and TRBJ1-6; no firm D call. Looked up from germline, CDR1 is SGHTS and CDR2 is YDEGEE. This CDR3 region has 14 residues. The V end was cut by 2 bases, the J end by 10 bases, with 13 bases between. The CDR3 reads CASSFNGRASPLHF. Written as DNA, the CDR3 is TGTGCCAGCAGCTTTAATGGCAGAGCCTCACCCCTCCACTTT. Looking up the rest from reference TRBV5-8 and TRBJ1-6 gives the full variable domain: EAGVTQSPTHLIKTRGQQATLRCSPISGHTSVYWYQQALGLGLQFLLWYDEGEERNRGNFPPRFSGRQFPNYSSELNVNALELEDSALYLCASSFNGRASPLHFGNGTRLTVT.

The rearrangement uses TRBV5-1 and TRBJ2-2; TRBD2 aligns across 8 bases. V was clipped by 4 bases and J by 0 bases; unmatched bases: 2. The CDR3 contains 15 residues. CDR1 is SGHRS, CDR2 YFSETQ, per germline. CDR3 sequence: CASSILAANTGELFF. The CDR3 nucleotides are TGCGCCAGCAGCATACTAGCGGCGAACACCGGGGAGCTGTTTTTT.

This clone was seen at least ten times. CDR3 region: CASSLGVARTYEQYF. The CDR3, as DNA: TGTGCCAGCAGCCTTGGGGTAGCGAGGACCTACGAGCAGTACTTC. The chain recombines TRBV9 with TRBJ2-7; D perhaps matches TRBD2 (5 bases). The CDR3 is 15 residues long. Between the trimmed V and J ends, which lost 4 bases and 2 bases, there was a span of 16 bases. The germline V gene has CDR1 SGDLS and CDR2 YYNGEE. Full variable domain (outside the CDR3, taken from reference TRBV9 and TRBJ2-7): DSGVTQTPKHLITATGQRVTLRCSPRSGDLSVYWYQQSLDQGLQFLIQYYNGEERAKGNILERFSAQQFPDLHSELNLSSLELGDSALYFCASSLGVARTYEQYFGPGTRLTVT.

This chain joins TRBV30 and TRBJ1-1; D is perhaps TRBD1 (6 bases). V was clipped by 3 bases and J by 11 bases, with 16 bases between them. The CDR3 contains 12 residues. Germline V gene lookup returns CDR1 GTSNPN and CDR2 SVGIG (reference sequence). CDR3 in DNA: TGTGCCTGGAGGGAGGGGGGACAACGGGCTTTCTTT. This codes for CAWREGGQRAFF.

This clone was seen once. The rearrangement uses TRBV29-1 and TRBJ2-4, with D perhaps matching TRBD1 (5 bases). The CDR3 loop spans 13 amino acids. V lost 7 bases to trimming and J lost 1 base, with 11 bases between them. Germline V gene lookup returns CDR1 SQVTM and CDR2 ANQGSEA. The CDR3 DNA sequence: TGCAGCGCCCTTGCAGGGGCCAAAAACATTCAGTACTTC. It codes for CSALAGAKNIQYF.